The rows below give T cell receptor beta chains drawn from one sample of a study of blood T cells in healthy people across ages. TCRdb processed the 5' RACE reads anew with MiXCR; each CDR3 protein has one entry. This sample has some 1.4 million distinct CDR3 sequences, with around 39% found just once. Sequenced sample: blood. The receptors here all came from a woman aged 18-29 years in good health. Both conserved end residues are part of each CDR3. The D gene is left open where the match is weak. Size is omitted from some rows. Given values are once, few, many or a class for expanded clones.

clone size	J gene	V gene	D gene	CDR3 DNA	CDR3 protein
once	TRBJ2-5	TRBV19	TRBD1	TGTGCCAGTAGTATCCGGGACAGGGGCGAGACCCAGTACTTC	CASSIRDRGETQYF
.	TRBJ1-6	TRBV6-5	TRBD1	TGTGCCAGCAGTTACGCTCAGGACAGGGGCTCACCCCTCCACTTT	CASSYAQDRGSPLHF
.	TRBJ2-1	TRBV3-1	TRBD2	TGTGCCAGCAGCCAAGTTGCAGGCCTAGCGGGAGTGAATGAGCAGTTCTTC	CASSQVAGLAGVNEQFF
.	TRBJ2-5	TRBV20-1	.	TGCAGTGCCCCGGTTTATGGGGAGACCCAGTACTTC	CSAPVYGETQYF
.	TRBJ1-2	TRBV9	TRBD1	TGTGCCAGCAGCGTAGTAGGTGTTTTGGGGACAGCAAACTATGGCTACACCTTC	CASSVVGVLGTANYGYTF
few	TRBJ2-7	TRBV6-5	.	TGTGCCAGCAGTTGCTCTGGAGCCTACGAGCAGTACTTC	CASSCSGAYEQYF
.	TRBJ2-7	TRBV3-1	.	TGTGCCAGCAGCGGAGGGGGTCAACATCGGTACGAGCAGTACTTC	CASSGGGQHRYEQYF
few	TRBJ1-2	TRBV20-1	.	TGCAGTGCTAGATTACACGGCTCCTCTAACTATGGCTACACCTTC	CSARLHGSSNYGYTF
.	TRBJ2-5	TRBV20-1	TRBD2	TGCAGTGCTAGAAGGCTAGCGGGAGGGCTTGAGACCCAGTACTTC	CSARRLAGGLETQYF
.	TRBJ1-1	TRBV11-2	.	TGTGCCAGCAGCTTAGCGGCAGGTGGAATAAACACTGAAGCTTTCTTT	CASSLAAGGINTEAFF
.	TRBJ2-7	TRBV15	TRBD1	TGTGCCACCAGCATTAGGACAGGGGGCGCCTACGAGCAGTACTTC	CATSIRTGGAYEQYF
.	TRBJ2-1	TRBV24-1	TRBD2	TGTGCCACCAGTGGGGCTAGCGGGAGTATCGACAATGAGCAGTTCTTC	CATSGASGSIDNEQFF
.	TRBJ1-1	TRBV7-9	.	TGTGCCAGCAGCGGTCAGGGACACCCGAACACTGAAGCTTTCTTT	CASSGQGHPNTEAFF
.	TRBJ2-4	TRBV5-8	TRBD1	TGTGCCAGCAGCCTAACAGGGGGCGCGCGGAACATTCAGTACTTC	CASSLTGGARNIQYF
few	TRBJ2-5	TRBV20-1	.	TGCAGTGCTAGAGGCCCAGGGAACCAAGAGACCCAGTACTTC	CSARGPGNQETQYF
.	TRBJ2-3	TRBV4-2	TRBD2	TGTGCCAGCAGCACCCGGACTAGCGGGGGTTTAGATACGCAGTATTTT	CASSTRTSGGLDTQYF
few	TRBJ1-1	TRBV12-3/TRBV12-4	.	TGTGCCAGCTCTTTCTCGGGAGGGAACACTGAAGCTTTCTTT	CASSFSGGNTEAFF
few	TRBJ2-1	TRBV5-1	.	TGCGCCAGCAGTTCAGGGCTTTACTCCTACAATGAGCAGTTCTTC	CASSSGLYSYNEQFF
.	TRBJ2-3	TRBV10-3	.	TGTGCCATCAGTGAGGGGCCTCCAGGGGAAGATACGCAGTATTTT	CAISEGPPGEDTQYF
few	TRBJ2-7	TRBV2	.	TGTGCCAGCAGTGAGTCGAAGGGGAAGTCCCCCAGGGCTTACGAGCAGTACTTC	CASSESKGKSPRAYEQYF
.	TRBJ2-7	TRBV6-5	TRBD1	TGTGCCAGCAGTTACGATGGGACAGTGGATATGTCCTACGAGCAGTACTTC	CASSYDGTVDMSYEQYF
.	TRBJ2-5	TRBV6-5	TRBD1	TGTGCCAGCAGTGGGACAGAAGTAAATGAGCAGTACTTC	CASSGTEVNEQYF